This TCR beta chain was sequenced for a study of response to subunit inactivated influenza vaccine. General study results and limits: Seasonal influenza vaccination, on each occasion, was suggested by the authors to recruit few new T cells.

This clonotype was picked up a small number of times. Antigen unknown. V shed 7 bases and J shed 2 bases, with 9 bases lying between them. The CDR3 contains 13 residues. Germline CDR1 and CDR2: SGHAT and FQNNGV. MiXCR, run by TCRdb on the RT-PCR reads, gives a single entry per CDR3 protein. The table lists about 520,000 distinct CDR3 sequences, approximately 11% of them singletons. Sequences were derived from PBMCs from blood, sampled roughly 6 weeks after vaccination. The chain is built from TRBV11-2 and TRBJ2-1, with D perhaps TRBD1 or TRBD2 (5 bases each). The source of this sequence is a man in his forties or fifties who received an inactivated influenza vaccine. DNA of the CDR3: TGTGCCAGCAAAACGGGACCCTACAATGAGCAGTTCTTC. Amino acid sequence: CASKTGPYNEQFF.